This paragraph reports one T cell receptor beta chain. Its antigen is currently unknown. Trimming cost V 2 bases and J 1 base; bases outside gene matches: 12. The CDR3 covers 19 residues. CDR1 is KGHSH, CDR2 LQKENI, per germline. This entry belongs to a study of immune evolution from preneoplasia to lung adenocarcinoma. General study findings and limits: T cell clonality was higher in KRAS-mutant than EGFR-mutant or wild-type nodules. Later-stage lesions seemingly showed higher T cell density and diversity than normal lung. Top clone frequencies peaked in normal lung, apparently declining through invasive adenocarcinoma.

The repertoire was sequenced with immunoSEQ multiplex PCR; TCRdb's copy has only in-frame clones and lacks some. The sample lists more than 3,500 clones; 65% to 85% were seen once. Macro-dissection enriched premalignant or tumor cells before nucleic acid extraction. The rearrangement links TRBV18 to TRBJ2-4; 9 positions agree with TRBD1. Sequencing used FFPE lung adenocarcinoma in situ tissue. The sequence was obtained from a person between 65 and 80 years old with lung adenocarcinoma. CDR3 region: CASSPIFTGGGGAKNIQYF. CDR3 DNA sequence: TGTGCCAGCTCACCAATATTTACAGGGGGCGGAGGTGCCAAAAACATTCAGTACTTC.